The clone carrying this T cell receptor (beta chain) showed up many times. Its antigen is not known. Template material for amplifying TCR beta CDR3 regions consisted of RNA transcripts. Using the HTBI primer set, a first-round RT-PCR was run on the TCR CDR3. MiXCR, applied by TCRdb to the multiplex PCR reads, yields one record per CDR3 protein. The profile shows hundreds of thousands of distinct CDR3 sequences, about 15% of them singletons. Trimming stripped 3 bases from V and 2 bases from J, with 13 bases between. The germline V gene encodes CDR1 SEHNR and CDR2 FQNEAQ (reference sequence). The CDR3 sequence is 15 residues long. The data stem from a study of T cells in Graves' hyperthyroidism and ophthalmopathy. Whole-study findings and limits: Most expanded thyroid clonotypes above 0.001 recurred in blood.

Material for sequencing was blood. The TCR comes from a man between 18 and 29 years old with Graves' ophthalmopathy. This sequence joins TRBV7-9 and TRBJ2-5; D is possibly TRBD2 (6 bases). The DNA of the CDR3 is TGTGCCAGCAGCTTTGTTTTGGGGGGACAAGAGACCCAGTACTTC. Amino acid sequence: CASSFVLGGQETQYF.